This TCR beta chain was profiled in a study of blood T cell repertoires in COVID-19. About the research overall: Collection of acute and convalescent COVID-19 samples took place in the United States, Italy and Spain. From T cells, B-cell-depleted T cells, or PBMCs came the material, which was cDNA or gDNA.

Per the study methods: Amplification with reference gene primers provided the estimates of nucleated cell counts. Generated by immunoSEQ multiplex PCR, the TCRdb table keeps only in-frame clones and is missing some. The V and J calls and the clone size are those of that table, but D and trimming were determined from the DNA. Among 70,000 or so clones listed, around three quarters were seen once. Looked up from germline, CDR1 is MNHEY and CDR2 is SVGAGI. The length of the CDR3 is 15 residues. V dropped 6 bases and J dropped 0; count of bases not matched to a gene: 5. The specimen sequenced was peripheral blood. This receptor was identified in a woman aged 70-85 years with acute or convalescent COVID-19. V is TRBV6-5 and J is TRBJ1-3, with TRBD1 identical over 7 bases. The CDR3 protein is CASRTGTFSGNTIYF. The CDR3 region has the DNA TGTGCCAGCAGGACAGGGACATTCTCTGGAAACACCATATATTTT.